Described below is a single T cell receptor beta chain sequence and its context. What it recognizes is unknown. Source study methods: ImmunoSEQ yielded junction-only sequences lacking quality scores, so filtering differed. Using immunoSEQ multiplex PCR, the repertoire was profiled, and TCRdb retains in-frame clones only, with some absent. The V and J calls and the clone size are those of that table, but D and trimming were determined from the DNA. The sample holds some 1.1 million clones, roughly 80% seen once. The data were taken from a study of shared clonotypes between healthy human individuals. Study-level results: Estimated richness was generally greater in naive than memory subsets.

Trimming left V 1 base short and J 7 bases short, with 21 bases between. From germline, CDR1 is SGDLS and CDR2 YYNGEE. The CDR3 length is 16 residues. A split of CD4+ cells into CD45RA+ naive and CD45RA-negative memory subsets was performed. This chain connects TRBV9 to TRBJ2-7; D is uncertain. The sequence derives from a man younger than 35 in good health. Some clones in this sample may be carry-over from other donors' samples. The sample consisted of memory CD4+ T cells from PBMCs. Subset here: CD45RA-negative fraction. This chain's CDR3 is CASSVLGSPLNGEQYF. The DNA for the CDR3 is TGTGCCAGCAGCGTATTAGGGTCCCCCCTGAATGGGGAGCAGTACTTC.